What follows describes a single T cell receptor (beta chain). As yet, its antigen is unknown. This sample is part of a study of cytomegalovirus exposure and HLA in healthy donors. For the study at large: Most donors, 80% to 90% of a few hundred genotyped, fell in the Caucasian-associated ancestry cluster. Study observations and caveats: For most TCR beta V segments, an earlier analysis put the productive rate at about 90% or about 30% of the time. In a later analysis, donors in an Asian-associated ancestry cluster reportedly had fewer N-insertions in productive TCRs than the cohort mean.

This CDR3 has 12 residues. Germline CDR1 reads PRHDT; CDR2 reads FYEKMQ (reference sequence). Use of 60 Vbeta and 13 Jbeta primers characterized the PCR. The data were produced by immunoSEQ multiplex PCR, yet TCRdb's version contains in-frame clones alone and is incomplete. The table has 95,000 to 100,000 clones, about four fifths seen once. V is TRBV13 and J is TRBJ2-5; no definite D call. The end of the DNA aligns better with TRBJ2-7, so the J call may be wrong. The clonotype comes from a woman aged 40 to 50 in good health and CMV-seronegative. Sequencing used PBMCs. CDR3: CASSLNGYEQYF. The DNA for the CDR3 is TGTGCCAGCAGCTTAAACGGTTACGAGCAGTACTTC.